Listed below are T cell receptor beta chains from one sample, sequenced in a study of CD8+ T cells in alopecia areata. TCRdb keeps only in-frame clones here, not all; method: immunoSEQ multiplex PCR. This sample carries 150,000 to 200,000 clones, about 53% of them seen once, and the ten largest clones take 10% to 12%. The sequences come from CD8+ T cells sorted from blood, collected at week 24, from a patient treated with tofacitinib. The receptors come from a human donor with alopecia areata. Each CDR3 is given with its conserved first and last residue. The D gene is left open where the match is weak. Clone size is shown for a subset of rows, as once, few, many or a class of expanded clone.

v_gene,j_gene,abundance,d_gene,CDR3nt,CDR3aa
TRBV9,TRBJ2-3,few,TRBD2,TGTGCCAGCAGCCCCCGCACCGCGGGGGGCCCGGATACGCAGTATTTT,CASSPRTAGGPDTQYF
TRBV7-9,TRBJ2-2,NA,NA,TGTGCCAGCAGCCGATTGGACGTAAAGGACGGGGAGCTGTTTTTT,CASSRLDVKDGELFF
TRBV5-1,TRBJ2-5,NA,NA,TGCGCCAGCACCTTCTCGGAGGGGGGACAAGAGACCCAGTACTTC,CASTFSEGGQETQYF
TRBV7-3,TRBJ2-3,NA,NA,TGTGCCAGCAGCTTAGACCTCACAGATACGCAGTATTTT,CASSLDLTDTQYF
TRBV4-1,TRBJ1-5,NA,NA,TGCGCCAGCAGCCAAGAGGCAGGGCCCTATCAGCCCCAGCATTTT,CASSQEAGPYQPQHF
TRBV13,TRBJ1-1,many,NA,TGTGCCAGCATGGGAGCAGGGAGGGCTGAAGCTTTCTTT,CASMGAGRAEAFF
TRBV10-3,TRBJ2-7,NA,TRBD1,TGTGCCATCACCGATGAGACAGGGTCCGCCTACGAGCAGTACTTC,CAITDETGSAYEQYF
TRBV29-1,TRBJ2-2,NA,NA,TGCAGCGTTGAGGTTGGGGGGCCAAGCGGGGAGCTGTTTTTT,CSVEVGGPSGELFF
TRBV14,TRBJ2-3,NA,NA,TGTGCCAGCAGCCAAGATCCGCGGACGGGACCGGACACAGATACGCAGTATTTT,CASSQDPRTGPDTDTQYF
TRBV28,TRBJ1-1,NA,TRBD1,TGTGCCAGCAACCTAGGGGGCGGCACTGAAGCTTTCTTT,CASNLGGGTEAFF
TRBV5-6,TRBJ2-2,few,NA,TGTGCCAGCAGCCGGGACACCACCGGGGAGCTGTTTTTT,CASSRDTTGELFF
TRBV13,TRBJ2-4,NA,NA,TGTGCCAGCAGCGTCAGGGGAACCAAAAACATTCAGTACTTC,CASSVRGTKNIQYF
TRBV4-3,TRBJ2-7,NA,TRBD2,TGCGCCAGCAGCTACAGTCGGGGGGCCTACGAGCAGTACTTC,CASSYSRGAYEQYF
TRBV9,TRBJ2-1,NA,NA,TGTGCCAGCAGCGTAGAGGACCTAAACTACAATGAGCAGTTCTTC,CASSVEDLNYNEQFF
TRBV29-1,TRBJ1-2,NA,NA,TGCAGCGTTGAGGGTCAGACGGACTATGGCTACACCTTC,CSVEGQTDYGYTF
TRBV10-3,TRBJ2-7,many,TRBD2,TGTGCCATCAGTCAGAGCGGGGAGGTTAACGAGCAGTACTTC,CAISQSGEVNEQYF
TRBV7-9,TRBJ2-1,NA,NA,TGTGCCAGCAGCTCTCCATGGGGCGACAATGAGCAGTTCTTC,CASSSPWGDNEQFF
TRBV5-5,TRBJ2-1,few,NA,TGTGCCAGCAGCCCTGGCTCAGGTCGGTTGGATGAGCAGTTCTTC,CASSPGSGRLDEQFF
TRBV27,TRBJ1-1,NA,NA,TGTGCCAGCAGTTTAACAGGGAGCACTGAAGCTTTCTTT,CASSLTGSTEAFF
TRBV9,TRBJ2-7,few,NA,TGTGCCAGCAGCGTAGGGGAAGGGAACTACGAGCAGTACTTC,CASSVGEGNYEQYF
TRBV29-1,TRBJ1-2,NA,TRBD1,TGCAGCGTTATCACGTTCGACAGGGCTAGCTATGGCTACACCTTC,CSVITFDRASYGYTF
TRBV29-1,TRBJ1-1,NA,TRBD1,TGCAGCGTCCGACAGGGGACTGAAGCTTTCTTT,CSVRQGTEAFF
TRBV27,TRBJ2-2,few,NA,TGTGCCAGCAGTTCACGGACAAGGAACACCGGGGAGCTGTTTTTT,CASSSRTRNTGELFF
TRBV4-1,TRBJ2-3,NA,NA,TGCGCCAGCAGCCTGGTCCCTAGTAGCACAGATACGCAGTATTTT,CASSLVPSSTDTQYF
TRBV9,TRBJ2-4,once,TRBD1,TGTGCCAGCAGCGTAGTAAGGGACAGGGAAATTCAGTACTTC,CASSVVRDREIQYF
TRBV30,TRBJ1-2,few,NA,TGTGCCGGGACGGCGAACTATGGCTACACCTTC,CAGTANYGYTF
TRBV7-9,TRBJ1-2,NA,NA,TGTGCCAGCAGCTCCCCGGACTGGAACTATGGCTACACCTTC,CASSSPDWNYGYTF
TRBV30,TRBJ1-1,NA,NA,TGTGCCTGGAGCGGACAATTGAACACTGAAGCTTTCTTT,CAWSGQLNTEAFF